These 19 T cell receptor beta chains were sequenced from one sample in a study of blood T cell repertoires in COVID-19. Clones were sequenced by immunoSEQ multiplex PCR, and TCRdb holds only the in-frame ones, with some missing. The sample holds about 83,000 clones, under 80% seen once. The sample comprised peripheral blood. The receptors come from a woman at least 80 years old with active or convalescent COVID-19.

The gene calls are TRBV12-3 or TRBV12-4 and TRBJ2-7; D unclear. Between the trimmed V and J ends, which lost 5 bases and 0 bases, there was a span of 5 bases. This CDR3 spans 12 amino acids. This CDR3 reads CASSPYSYEQYF. The DNA of the CDR3 is TGTGCCAGCAGTCCGTACTCCTACGAGCAGTACTTC.

The chain is built from TRBV12-3 or TRBV12-4 and TRBJ1-5, with 7 bases that match TRBD1. This CDR3 region has 13 residues. After removal of 5 bases from V and 11 bases from J, the junction contained 9 bases not matched to a gene. Here the CDR3 reads CASSLVSGGSQHF. The CDR3 region has the DNA TGTGCCAGCAGTCTTGTCTCAGGGGGTTCCCAGCATTTT.

The rearrangement uses TRBV5-1 and TRBJ2-1, with D perhaps TRBD1 or TRBD2 (6 bases each). From germline, CDR1 is SGHRS and CDR2 YFSETQ. The CDR3 loop spans 14 amino acids. V dropped 4 bases and J dropped 5 bases, with 13 bases sitting between them. CDR3 DNA sequence: TGCGCCAGCAGCCTGGGGGGACAAGACAATGAGCAGTTCTTC. Translated: CASSLGGQDNEQFF.

The chain links TRBV6-6 to TRBJ2-1, with 9 positions matching TRBD1. This CDR3 is 14 amino acids long. Germline loops: CDR1 MNHNY, CDR2 SVGAGI (reference sequence). V shed 2 bases, J shed 9 bases, and the junction held 5 bases outside the gene matches. The CDR3 nucleotides are TGTGCCAGCAGTTACATCAACAGGGGGCTTGAGCAGTTCTTC. This translates into CASSYINRGLEQFF.

The rearrangement joins TRBV18 to TRBJ2-2, with TRBD1 identical over 8 bases. Germline lookup yields CDR1 KGHSH and CDR2 LQKENI. This CDR3 has 16 residues. V trimming: 5 bases; J trimming: 3 bases; junction bases outside the gene matches: 8. The CDR3 DNA sequence: TGTGCCAGCTCAACATTGACAGGGGCTGACACCGGGGAGCTGTTTTTT. Translating gives CASSTLTGADTGELFF.

This chain connects TRBV11-1 to TRBJ2-5, with a weak D call TRBD2 (5 bases). The CDR3 length is 13 residues. Germline-derived CDR1 and CDR2 are SGHAT and FQDESV (reference sequence). The V and J ends lost 5 bases and 0 bases respectively, with 7 bases between them. The CDR3 region is CASSTGYQETQYF. The CDR3 DNA follows: TGTGCCAGCAGCACGGGGTACCAAGAGACCCAGTACTTC.

The V gene is TRBV7-2, the J gene TRBJ2-5; D may be TRBD2 (5 bases). This CDR3 is built from 14 residues. From germline, CDR1 is SGHTA and CDR2 FQGNSA. V was cut by 6 bases and J by 1 base, with 12 bases left in between. The CDR3 here is CASRAPGVQETQYF. CDR3 DNA: TGTGCCAGCAGAGCCCCCGGGGTCCAAGAGACCCAGTACTTC.

A single count supports this clone. The V call is TRBV27, the J call TRBJ1-2, with 9 bases matching TRBD1. The junction had 10 bases not matched to a gene; V was cut back by 3 bases and J by 8 bases. Per the germline V gene, CDR1 is MNHEY and CDR2 is SMNVEV (reference sequence). The CDR3 runs 15 residues. Here the CDR3 reads CASSFGGTGRRGYTF. In DNA form, the CDR3 reads TGTGCCAGCAGTTTTGGCGGGACAGGGAGGAGAGGCTACACCTTC.

Only a few counts were recorded for this clone. The rearrangement links TRBV7-9 to TRBJ2-5; 9 nucleotides line up with TRBD1. V shed 1 base and J 5 bases; nucleotides not matched to a gene: 8. CDR3 length: 16 amino acids. Germline V gene sequence: CDR1 SEHNR, CDR2 FQNEAQ (reference sequence). Here the CDR3 DNA reads TGTGCCAGCAGCTTAGTCTCGGGACAGGGACGGGAGACCCAGTACTTC. This codes for CASSLVSGQGRETQYF.

This clone came up many times. The chain uses TRBV25-1 and TRBJ1-2; 7 bases map to TRBD1. Germline V CDR1 and CDR2: MGHDK, SYGVNS. The CDR3 is 15 residues long. V was pared by 2 bases and J by 4 bases, with 7 bases of the junction left unmatched. This CDR3 reads CASSEKGARVYGYTF. CDR3 DNA sequence: TGTGCCAGCAGTGAAAAGGGGGCACGAGTCTATGGCTACACCTTC.

The chain recombines TRBV29-1 with TRBJ1-1, with no clear D. CDR1 SQVTM and CDR2 ANQGSEA come from the germline V gene. Trimming stripped 0 bases from V and 4 bases from J, with 6 bases between. The CDR3 contains 12 residues. CDR3 sequence: CSVEEAFTEAFF. The CDR3 bases are TGCAGCGTTGAAGAGGCTTTCACTGAAGCTTTCTTT.

This clone was seen at least ten times. V and J are TRBV9 and TRBJ1-2; the D is unclear. Trimming removed 0 bases at V and 0 bases at J, with 9 bases between. The CDR3 runs 15 residues. Germline values: CDR1 SGDLS, CDR2 YYNGEE. The CDR3 DNA is TGTGCCAGCAGCGTAGGGCCTCGGGCTAACTATGGCTACACCTTC. Translated, it gives CASSVGPRANYGYTF.

The V gene is TRBV6-2 or TRBV6-3, the J gene TRBJ1-6; tentatively, D is TRBD1 (6 bases). The CDR3 sequence is 15 residues long. Trimming shortened V by 5 bases and J by 7 bases, and 15 bases separated the two germline ends. The germline V gene has CDR1 MNHEY and CDR2 SVGEGT. CDR3 coding DNA: TGTGCCAGCAGTAGTCGACAGGCGGACAATTCACCCCTCCACTTT. The encoded protein is CASSSRQADNSPLHF.

V and J are TRBV7-9 and TRBJ1-2; TRBD1 is a possible D gene (6 bases). The CDR3 sequence is 12 residues long. With 3 bases removed from V and 8 bases from J, the gap between germline ends came to 10 bases. The germline CDR1 and CDR2 sequences are SEHNR and FQNEAQ (reference sequence). The CDR3 reads CASSFNREGYTF. The CDR3 nucleotides are TGTGCCAGCAGCTTTAACAGGGAAGGCTACACCTTC.

The chain employs TRBV21-1 and TRBJ1-1; the D call in the table, TRBD1, was not verified against the DNA. TRBV21-1 is recorded as a pseudogene. This CDR3 has 17 amino acids. The CDR3 sequence: CASSGRTYRGRRGEAFF. The CDR3 DNA follows: TGTGCCAGCAGCGGTAGGACCTACAGGGGGCGAAGGGGTGAAGCTTTCTTT.

The rearrangement uses TRBV15 and TRBJ2-4, with a tentative D call TRBD1 (6 bases). Deletions cut 1 base from V and 8 bases from J, with 18 bases between. The CDR3 has 16 residues. Germline values: CDR1 LNHNV, CDR2 YYDKDF (reference sequence). The CDR3 protein is CATSRGLSAGADIQYF. Here the CDR3 DNA reads TGTGCCACCAGCAGAGGTCTGTCGGCAGGGGCGGACATTCAGTACTTC.

The chain employs TRBV4-3 and TRBJ1-2, with TRBD1 identical over 8 bases. The length of the CDR3 is 17 residues. Germline V gene sequence: CDR1 LGHNA, CDR2 YSLEER. The J segment lost 5 bases and the V segment lost 0 bases, leaving 11 bases of the junction unmatched. The CDR3 region is CASSQDEAGGLSYGYTF. As DNA, the CDR3 is TGCGCCAGCAGCCAAGATGAGGCAGGGGGCCTTTCTTATGGCTACACCTTC.

The chain employs TRBV7-9 and TRBJ2-7, with a possible D match to TRBD1 (5 bases). The ends were cut back, 4 bases at V and 6 bases at J, with 10 bases in the middle. From germline, CDR1 is SEHNR and CDR2 FQNEAQ (reference sequence). The CDR3 covers 12 residues. The CDR3 bases are TGTGCCAGCAGCTCCTCAGGGTTCGAGCAGTACTTC. Encoded protein: CASSSSGFEQYF.

The V and J genes are TRBV10-1 and TRBJ1-4, with D perhaps TRBD1 (6 bases). V shed 3 bases and J shed 4 bases, with 9 bases lying between them. Germline CDR1 reads WNHNN; CDR2 reads SYGVQD (reference sequence). CDR3 length: 14 residues. CDR3 residues: CASSEYRDNEKLFF. The CDR3 DNA is TGCGCCAGCAGTGAATACAGGGATAATGAAAAACTGTTTTTT.